This T cell receptor (beta chain) appears in the sequencing data of a study of T cells in Graves' hyperthyroidism and ophthalmopathy (dated by TCRdb to between 2018 and 2021). Some background on the complete study: Peripheral blood was collected at initial diagnosis, before any treatment. A discovery cohort of about a hundred patients, roughly 45 with Graves' ophthalmopathy and 57 with stable Graves' hyperthyroidism, was used to find distinguishing TCR V-J signatures. The study also compared thyroid tissue and blood T-cell repertoires from 5 to 7 Graves' hyperthyroidism patients. Prospective prediction of ophthalmopathy was tested in an independent validation cohort consisting of 18 to 20 hyperthyroidism patients and approximately 16 patients who later progressed to ophthalmopathy. After blood sampling, hyperthyroidism patients were treated with methimazole at a starting dose of 30 mg daily, and ophthalmopathy patients were treated with high-dose intravenous methylprednisolone. The 95 to 100 discovery patients were randomly split 7:3 into training and test sets. The paper reports TCR Vbeta CDR3 sequencing of some 140 peripheral blood samples: some 41 ophthalmopathy, around 80 hyperthyroidism and around 17 progressor patients. Overall study results and their limits: Most expanded thyroid clonotypes (frequency above 0.001) were also detected in blood, a finding suggesting that blood repertoires may reflect thyroid immune responses. A 13 V-J signature model separated ophthalmopathy from stable hyperthyroidism, with about 88% sensitivity and 81.08% specificity in cross-validation and 80%/75% in testing. During validation, the model predicted progression to ophthalmopathy a median of roughly six months ahead of onset, with roughly 65% sensitivity and around 73% specificity. No statistical method was used to fix the sample size in advance, and group allocation was not hidden from the investigators.

Hyperthyroidism patients were newly diagnosed, with disease duration under 2 months, and aged 18 to 65 years. Exclusion was applied to patients with uncontrolled infections, other autoimmune diseases, pregnancy or lactation. Diagnoses were established on the basis of clinical symptoms, serum thyroxine and TRAb, thyroid ultrasound, and orbital computed tomography. For progressor patients, blood was drawn at the first diagnosis of hyperthyroidism, before any ophthalmopathy symptoms had appeared. PBMCs were separated from 7.5 to 10 ml of fresh peripheral blood using Ficoll-Paque density gradient centrifugation. Progressor patients were defined as those initially diagnosed with Graves' hyperthyroidism in whom ophthalmopathy developed during follow-up. Trizol reagent was used to extract total RNA, and RNA quality was then checked on an Agilent 2100 Bioanalyzer. Taken from cysteine to phenylalanine, the CDR3 has 15 residues. The sequence is cut down to CDR3 DNA, 45 bases in frame from base 1. Taken from the germline V gene, the CDR1 and CDR2 loops are SGHRS and YFSETQ. Germline trimming: 4 bases from V, 0 bases from J; junction bases outside gene matches: 3.

The TCR beta CDR3 regions were amplified from the RNA transcripts. For the first round of RT-PCR on the TCR CDR3, the HTBI primer set was used together with the Qiagen OneStep RT-PCR kit. The libraries were constructed in a second round of multiplex PCR and then size-selected and purified. Paired-end sequencing of the libraries was performed with 100 bp reads on an Illumina HiSeq2000. The authors processed their data as follows. SOAPnuke was used to process the raw data, throwing out any read that contained adapters or uncalled bases, had a mean Phred below 15, or lacked an exact constant-primer or identifier match. High-quality paired reads were merged using COPE v1.2.5, and each unique nucleotide sequence was defined as a clonotype. MiTCR v1.1 was used to align the clonotypes against IMGT TRBV, TRBD and TRBJ reference segments. Only V-J combinations with frequency above 0.0001, covering 99% to 99.2% of repertoires, were analysed. A TCS score was defined as the ratio between F50 (clonal expansion) and ExV (chaos), using BLOSUM62-based TCRdist between CDR3 peptides within each V-J. Welch's t-statistics and random forest reduced 514 V-J features to roughly 13, which were used in a naive Bayes classifier (R e1071). The public reads were reprocessed in TCRdb via fastp at Q25 and MiXCR, keeping in-frame beta chains. All rows with the same CDR3 protein become a single entry with the most common DNA and genes. These V and J calls derive from TCRdb rather than the authors' analysis. The sample contains roughly 380,000 distinct CDR3 sequences, roughly 13% of them found a single time. The ten largest make up around 20% of the sample.

This clonotype was picked up a small number of times. What this receptor recognizes is not known. Base qualities are missing; no much larger clone stands one base away. The sequencing sample was made of blood. The rearrangement combines TRBV5-1 with TRBJ1-4; 7 of the junction bases match TRBD1. The TCR sequence derives from a man aged 25 to 40 with Graves' hyperthyroidism that later progressed to Graves' ophthalmopathy. The nucleotides are TGCGCCAGCAGCCAGGGACAGACAACTAATGAAAAACTGTTTTTT. Translation gives CASSQGQTTNEKLFF.